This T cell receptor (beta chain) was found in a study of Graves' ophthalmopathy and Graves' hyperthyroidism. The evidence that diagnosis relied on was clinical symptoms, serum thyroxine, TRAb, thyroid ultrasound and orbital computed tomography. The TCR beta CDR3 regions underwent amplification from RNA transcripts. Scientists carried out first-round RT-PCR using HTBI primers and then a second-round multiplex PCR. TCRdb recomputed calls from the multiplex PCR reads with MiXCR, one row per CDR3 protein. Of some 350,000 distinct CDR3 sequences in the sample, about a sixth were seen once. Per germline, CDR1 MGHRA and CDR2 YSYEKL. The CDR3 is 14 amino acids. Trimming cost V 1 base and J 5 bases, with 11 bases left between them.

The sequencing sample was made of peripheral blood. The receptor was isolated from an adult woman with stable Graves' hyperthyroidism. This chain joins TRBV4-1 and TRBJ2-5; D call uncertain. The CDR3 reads CASSQVILRETQYF. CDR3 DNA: TGCGCCAGCAGCCAAGTCATATTACGGGAGACCCAGTACTTC.